Presented here are 27 T cell receptor beta chains from one specimen sequenced in a study of T-cell reconstitution after alpha-beta-depleted transplantation in children. Library preparation (for TCRbeta) was performed with unique molecular identifiers. TCRdb used MiXCR to reprocess the PCR reads, holding one entry per CDR3 protein. The repertoire holds about 610,000 distinct CDR3 sequences, with more than 9% as singletons. Specimen: PBMCs from the stem cell graft donor, collected from the stem cell graft. The receptors derive from a human donor who donated a stem cell graft to a child with acute myeloid leukemia.

The chain employs TRBV20-1 and TRBJ2-1; a possible D gene is TRBD2 (5 bases). This CDR3 is built from 15 residues. V lost 0 bases, J lost 4 bases, and 13 bases lay in between. In germline, CDR1 is DFQATT, CDR2 SNEGSKA (reference sequence). As DNA, the CDR3 is TGCAGTGCTAGAGAGAGCAGCGGCCTTTACAATGAGCAGTTCTTC. Translating it yields CSARESSGLYNEQFF.

The chain uses TRBV27 and TRBJ2-1, with 9 bases aligning to TRBD1. With 0 bases clipped from V and 2 bases from J, the junction kept 5 bases outside the gene matches. CDR1 is MNHEY, CDR2 SMNVEV, per germline (reference sequence). The CDR3 runs to 17 residues. The DNA for the CDR3 is TGTGCCAGCAGTTTATCTGGGACAGGGAGGCCCTACAATGAGCAGTTCTTC. This sequence encodes CASSLSGTGRPYNEQFF.

The chain employs TRBV28 and TRBJ2-7; the D call may be TRBD1 or TRBD2 (5 bases each). Trimming removed 6 bases from V and 2 bases from J, with 20 bases in between. The CDR3 length is 16 residues. Germline V gene sequence: CDR1 MDHEN, CDR2 SYDVKM. CDR3 residues: CASRRRTQGRPYEQYF. CDR3 in DNA: TGTGCCAGCAGGCGTAGGACCCAGGGACGGCCCTACGAGCAGTACTTC.

This clonotype has just a few counts. The V gene is TRBV19, the J gene TRBJ2-1; 7 bases match TRBD1. Germline values: CDR1 LNHDA, CDR2 SQIVND (reference sequence). The CDR3 is made up of 15 amino acids. V lost 1 base to trimming and J lost 3 bases; unmatched junction nucleotides: 3. The CDR3 coding sequence is TGTGCCAGTAGTATAGGGACAGGCATCTACAATGAGCAGTTCTTC. Translating it yields CASSIGTGIYNEQFF.

This clonotype showed up many times. This chain joins TRBV6-1 and TRBJ2-1; 7 nucleotides line up with TRBD2. The germline gives CDR1 MNHNS, CDR2 SASEGT. V was clipped by 6 bases and J by 4 bases; unmatched bases: 9. The CDR3 is 15 residues long. CDR3 bases: TGTGCCAGCAGCCTGCTAGCGGAAACGTACAATGAGCAGTTCTTC. It yields the protein CASSLLAETYNEQFF.

This clonotype was seen a few times. This rearrangement joins TRBV12-3 or TRBV12-4 to TRBJ2-7; D remains ambiguous. The germline V and J ends were trimmed by 3 bases and 2 bases, with 8 bases remaining between them. There are 13 residues in the CDR3. In nucleotides, the CDR3 is TGTGCCAGCAGTTTGCGGATCGCCTACGAGCAGTACTTC. Amino acids: CASSLRIAYEQYF.

The chain links TRBV20-1 to TRBJ2-2; 9 bases match TRBD2. CDR1 is DFQATT, CDR2 SNEGSKA, per germline (reference sequence). The CDR3 is 16 amino acids. With V trimmed by 5 bases and J by 2 bases, 9 bases remained unmatched. The CDR3 sequence is CSAVIGTSLNTGELFF. CDR3 nucleotide sequence: TGCAGTGCTGTAATCGGGACTAGCCTTAACACCGGGGAGCTGTTTTTT.

The sample holds many counts of this clonotype. The V and J genes are TRBV27 and TRBJ2-5; D may be TRBD1 (6 bases). CDR1 is MNHEY, CDR2 SMNVEV, per germline (reference sequence). V lost 5 bases to trimming and J lost 5 bases, with 12 bases between them. The CDR3 contains 13 residues. The DNA for the CDR3 is TGTGCCAGCAGTACCTGGACAGCCGAGACCCAGTACTTC. This gives the protein CASSTWTAETQYF.

As to this clonotype: A read error may produce the germline difference seen at one junction end. The chain is built from TRBV7-2 and TRBJ2-7; TRBD2 matches 8 bases. CDR3 length equals 16 residues. CDR1 is SGHTA and CDR2 is FQGNSA in the germline V gene. The CDR3 DNA is TGTGCCAGCAGCTTAGGGATCGGTAGCGGGAACTACGAGCAGCACTTC. It specifies CASSLGIGSGNYEQHF.

The genes are TRBV7-2 and TRBJ1-2; D might be TRBD1 (5 bases). The CDR3 runs 15 residues. The ends were cut back, 5 bases at V and 4 bases at J, with 17 bases in the middle. Germline CDR1 reads SGHTA; CDR2 reads FQGNSA. The DNA for the CDR3 is TGTGCCAGCAGCCGACCAGGGCGGACCGTCTATGGCTACACCTTC. Its translation: CASSRPGRTVYGYTF.

This clonotype was detected ten times or more. This chain connects TRBV6-5 to TRBJ2-2; 14 nucleotides match TRBD2. The CDR3 totals 19 residues. Germline-derived CDR1 and CDR2 are MNHEY and SVGAGI. Unmatched junction bases numbered 12, after V lost 2 bases and J lost 7 bases. The CDR3 bases are TGTGCCAGCAGTTACCAGCTTCCTACGGGACTAGCGGGAGTCGGGGAGCTGTTTTTT. As protein: CASSYQLPTGLAGVGELFF.

This clonotype was picked up a small number of times. This chain uses TRBV3-1 with TRBJ2-7; D is unclear. Germline CDR1 LGHDT, CDR2 YNNKEL (reference sequence). The CDR3 covers 14 residues. V lost 0 bases and J 4 bases, leaving 10 bases between the germline ends. CDR3 nucleotides: TGTGCCAGCAGCCAAGATTTGGTCGGGTACGAGCAGTACTTC. Amino acid sequence: CASSQDLVGYEQYF.

As concerns this clonotype: Sequence at one end of the junction differs from germline and may be a read error. The V gene is TRBV27, the J gene TRBJ2-6, with D perhaps TRBD2 (7 bases). The CDR3 spans 22 residues. CDR1 is MNHEY and CDR2 is SMNVEV in the germline V gene (reference sequence). CDR3 coding DNA: TGTGCCAGCAGTTCCCTTTTTTTCCGGACAGAATCGGCCGTGGGAGGGGCCAACGTCCTGAATTTC. This gives the protein CASSSLFFRTESAVGGANVLNF.

V is TRBV20-1 and J is TRBJ2-7, with 10 bases aligning to TRBD2. The ends lost 0 bases at V and 2 bases at J; junction bases unmatched: 7. This CDR3 has 16 residues. In germline, CDR1 is DFQATT, CDR2 SNEGSKA (reference sequence). CDR3 bases: TGCAGTGCTAGAGATCTGGAGCGGGAGGGGCCCTACGAGCAGTACTTC. Translating it yields CSARDLEREGPYEQYF.

The chain uses TRBV11-2 and TRBJ2-1, with TRBD2 matching over 7 bases. The V and J ends lost 0 bases and 7 bases, in that order; junction bases with no gene match: 12. The CDR3 covers 17 residues. Germline V CDR1 and CDR2: SGHAT, FQNNGV. The CDR3: CASSLEPGGRDRNEQFF. The CDR3 bases are TGTGCCAGCAGCTTAGAACCTGGCGGGAGAGATAGAAATGAGCAGTTCTTC.

The chain employs TRBV7-6 and TRBJ1-4, with TRBD1 matching 7 bases. Germline CDR1 and CDR2: SGHVS and FNYEAQ. The CDR3 has 15 residues. The junction had 3 bases not matched to a gene; V was cut back by 2 bases and J by 3 bases. CDR3 in amino acids: CASSLSGGPNEKLFF. CDR3 DNA: TGTGCCAGCAGCTTATCAGGGGGTCCTAATGAAAAACTGTTTTTT.

V usage is TRBV5-1 and J usage is TRBJ2-1; TRBD2 matches 16 bases. The germline CDR1 and CDR2 sequences are SGHRS and YFSETQ. This CDR3 comprises 20 residues. The trim removed 1 base at V and 2 bases at J, leaving 9 bases unmatched. The DNA of the CDR3 is TGCGCCAGCAGCTTGTTGGCAGGGGGACTAGCGGGAGGGGCCTACAATGAGCAGTTCTTC. Protein: CASSLLAGGLAGGAYNEQFF.

This clonotype was seen more than once but under ten times. The chain recombines TRBV5-1 with TRBJ2-1; TRBD2 agrees at 7 bases. The CDR3 consists of 14 residues. V shed 4 bases, J shed 6 bases, and the junction held 7 bases outside the gene matches. Germline V gene lookup returns CDR1 SGHRS and CDR2 YFSETQ. The chain's CDR3 is CASSATSAPNEQFF. In DNA, the CDR3 is TGCGCCAGCAGCGCAACTAGCGCCCCCAATGAGCAGTTCTTC. Using reference TRBV5-1 and TRBJ2-1 for the parts outside the CDR3, the full variable domain is KAGVTQTPRYLIKTRGQQVTLSCSPISGHRSVSWYQQTPGQGLQFLFEYFSETQRNKGNFPGRFSGRQFSNSRSEMNVSTLELGDSALYLCASSATSAPNEQFFGPGTRLTVL.

This clonotype was seen at least ten times. The CDR3 region has the DNA TGTGCCAGCAGCTTGGGGGGTGGGGCGGGAGGTCTCAATGAGCAGTTCTTC. Translated: CASSLGGGAGGLNEQFF. The genes are TRBV5-4 and TRBJ2-1, with 8 positions matching TRBD2. Germline trimming cut 0 bases from V and 6 bases from J; bases unmatched to any gene: 11. Germline V gives CDR1 SGHNT, CDR2 YYREEE (reference sequence). The CDR3 extends over 17 amino acids. Full variable domain (rest looked up from reference TRBV5-4 and TRBJ2-1): ETGVTQSPTHLIKTRGQQVTLRCSSQSGHNTVSWYQQALGQGPQFIFQYYREEENGRGNFPPRFSGLQFPNYSSELNVNALELDDSALYLCASSLGGGAGGLNEQFFGPGTRLTVL.

This chain uses TRBV29-1 with TRBJ1-2; D uncertain. CDR1 is SQVTM and CDR2 is ANQGSEA in the germline V gene. This CDR3 comprises 14 residues. The V gene lost 3 bases and the J gene lost 3 bases, with 14 bases spanning the gap. CDR3 bases: TGCAGCGTTGAGGCGACGACGGAAGACTATGGCTACACCTTC. This encodes CSVEATTEDYGYTF.

This clonotype has at least ten counts. In nucleotides, the CDR3 is TGCGCCAGCAGCCTAATGCCGAAAAGCGAGCAGTACTTC. It translates to CASSLMPKSEQYF. The J gene is TRBJ2-7, the V gene TRBV5-1; D is undetermined. There are 13 residues in the CDR3. Germline V lookup: CDR1 SGHRS, CDR2 YFSETQ. The V and J ends lost 4 bases and 6 bases respectively, with 14 bases between them.

This clonotype was found a few times. The chain carries TRBV12-3 or TRBV12-4 and TRBJ1-1; possibly TRBD1 for D (6 bases). Trimming took 6 bases from V and 1 from J, leaving 18 bases between them. This CDR3 region has 16 residues. The CDR3 loop is CASSYPLGGGNTEAFF. CDR3 bases: TGTGCCAGCAGCTACCCCCTTGGGGGCGGGAACACTGAAGCTTTCTTT.

This clonotype has only a few counts. The rearrangement uses TRBV20-1 and TRBJ2-1; D possibly matches TRBD1 or TRBD2 (5 bases each). Germline V lookup: CDR1 DFQATT, CDR2 SNEGSKA (reference sequence). The CDR3 spans 14 residues. V was clipped by 5 bases and J by 6 bases, with 17 bases between them. CDR3 sequence (DNA): TGCAGTGCTCCTCCCCGTGACAGCGGCAATGAGCAGTTCTTC. Protein product: CSAPPRDSGNEQFF.

This clonotype was seen a handful of times. The rearrangement links TRBV29-1 to TRBJ2-7; 14 bases are a match to TRBD2. The V gene end was trimmed by 5 bases and the J gene end by 6 bases; junction bases not matched to a gene: 15. There are 17 residues in the CDR3. Germline V lookup: CDR1 SQVTM, CDR2 ANQGSEA. The CDR3 coding sequence is TGCAGCGTTCAACAACCGGGACTAGCGGGAGTTTTGGGCGAGCAGTACTTC. Its translation is CSVQQPGLAGVLGEQYF.

Remarks on this clonotype: Since no conserved phenylalanine or tryptophan closes the CDR3, a read error is the likely cause. The CDR3 spells CASSQLNRGAFY. The CDR3, as DNA: TGTGCCAGCAGCCAACTGAACAGGGGCGCTTTCTAT. V is TRBV3-1 and J is TRBJ1-1, with 7 bases matching TRBD1. The ends lost 2 bases at V and 11 bases at J; junction bases unmatched: 5. Germline loops: CDR1 LGHDT, CDR2 YNNKEL (reference sequence). The CDR3 runs 12 residues.

This clonotype was seen a handful of times. The rearrangement joins TRBV6-1 to TRBJ1-3, with D possibly matching TRBD1 (5 bases). CDR1 is MNHNS and CDR2 is SASEGT in the germline V gene. CDR3 size: 15 residues. V lost 7 bases, J lost 4 bases, and 17 bases lay in between. The CDR3: CASTNGGLGGNTIYF. CDR3 in DNA: TGTGCCAGCACAAACGGGGGGTTGGGCGGAAACACCATATATTTT.

The chain employs TRBV25-1 and TRBJ2-5; 11 bases agree with TRBD2. This CDR3 spans 15 amino acids. Trimming at V came to 9 bases and at J to 5 bases, leaving 11 bases not matched to a gene. Germline values: CDR1 MGHDK, CDR2 SYGVNS. The CDR3 here is CASSKTSGNRETQYF. CDR3 DNA sequence: TGTGCCAGTTCGAAGACTAGCGGGAACCGGGAGACCCAGTACTTC.